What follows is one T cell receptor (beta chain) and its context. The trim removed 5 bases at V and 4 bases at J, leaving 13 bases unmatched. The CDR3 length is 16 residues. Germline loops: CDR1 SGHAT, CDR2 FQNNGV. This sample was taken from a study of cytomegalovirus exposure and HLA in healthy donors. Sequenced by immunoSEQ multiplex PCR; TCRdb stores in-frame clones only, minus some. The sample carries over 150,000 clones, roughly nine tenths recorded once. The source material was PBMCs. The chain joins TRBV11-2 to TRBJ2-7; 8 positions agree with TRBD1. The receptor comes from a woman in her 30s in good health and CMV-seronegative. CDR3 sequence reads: CASSRRVGQGIYEQYF. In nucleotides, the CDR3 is TGTGCCAGCAGCAGAAGAGTCGGACAGGGAATATACGAGCAGTACTTC.